This TCR beta chain was sequenced for a study of Graves' ophthalmopathy and Graves' hyperthyroidism. Overall study findings and caveats: Ophthalmopathy was separated from stable hyperthyroidism by a 13-signature model with approximately 91% sensitivity and over 75% specificity.

As regards this clonotype: Its antigen is currently unknown.

Germline V gene sequence: CDR1 DFQATT, CDR2 SNEGSKA (reference sequence). Unmatched junction bases numbered 15, after V lost 3 bases and J lost 4 bases. CDR3 length equals 16 residues. The TCR beta CDR3 regions underwent amplification from RNA transcripts. Scientists carried out first-round RT-PCR using HTBI primers and then a second-round multiplex PCR. MiXCR, run by TCRdb on the multiplex PCR reads, gives a single entry per CDR3 protein. The sample records almost 750,000 distinct CDR3 sequences, roughly 40% being singletons. Ophthalmopathy in the donors was of moderate-to-severe activity, with CAS ≥3, NOSPECS ≥4 and duration under 3 months. Each diagnosis was determined on the basis of clinical symptoms, serum thyroxine, TRAb, thyroid ultrasound and orbital computed tomography.

The specimen sequenced was peripheral blood. V is TRBV20-1 and J is TRBJ2-7, with TRBD2 matching over 7 bases. This receptor was identified in an adult man with Graves' ophthalmopathy. The DNA for the CDR3 is TGCAGTGCTAGCCACGCCGGGACGGGGGGTTGGTACGAGCAGTACTTC. Protein: CSASHAGTGGWYEQYF.